This T cell receptor beta chain was recovered during a study of CDR3 diversity in severe acne. Germline assignment: CDR1 MGHRA and CDR2 YSYEKL. Trimming pared 4 bases from V and 2 bases from J, leaving 12 bases between. The CDR3 consists of 14 residues. This clonotype was observed at least ten times. TCRdb independently ran MiXCR on the PCR reads; one entry per CDR3 protein. The sample carries more than 85,000 distinct CDR3 sequences, approximately 54% recorded once. The sequence came from a male donor with severe acne vulgaris. The V gene is TRBV4-1, the J gene TRBJ2-7, with D uncertain. The sequenced material came from blood. CDR3 residues: CASSLRTETYEQYF. CDR3 DNA sequence: TGCGCCAGCAGCCTTCGGACCGAGACCTACGAGCAGTACTTC.